Following are 7 T cell receptor beta chains from one sample sequenced in a study of T cell repertoires in cytomegalovirus infection. The antigens for these receptors are not known. TCRdb reprocessed the reads with MiXCR, giving one entry per CDR3 protein. The sample carries under 850,000 distinct CDR3 sequences, roughly 33% recorded once. The sequenced sample was cultured PBMCs, obtained from culture after CMV antigen stimulation. The receptor set was obtained from a human donor in good health (CMV status not recorded). Some clones in this sample may be carry-over from other donors' samples.

This clonotype was counted between two and nine times. J is TRBJ2-5 and V is TRBV19; TRBD1 matches at 7 bases. Germline trimming cut 8 bases from V and 13 bases from J; bases unmatched to any gene: 10. The germline V gene encodes CDR1 LNHDA and CDR2 SQIVND (reference sequence). This CDR3 is built from 11 residues. In DNA, the CDR3 is TGTGCCAGTCCGGGACAGTCGATGGGGTACTTC. This gives the protein CASPGQSMGYF. Variable domain in full (rest from reference TRBV19 and TRBJ2-5): DGGITQSPKYLFRKEGQNVTLSCEQNLNHDAMYWYRQDPGQGLRLIYYSQIVNDFQKGDIAEGYSVSREKKESFPLTVTSAQKNPTAFYLCASPGQSMGYFGPGTRLLVL.

CDR3 coding DNA: TGTGCCACCAGCAGAGATGTCACGGTTTTATACAATGAGCAGTTCTTC. Its translation is CATSRDVTVLYNEQFF. This sequence joins TRBV15 and TRBJ2-1; D remains ambiguous. This CDR3 has 16 amino acids. In germline, CDR1 is LNHNV, CDR2 YYDKDF (reference sequence). V gave up 0 bases and J gave up 4 bases, with 13 bases separating them.

This chain joins TRBV5-6 and TRBJ2-2, with TRBD1 as a possible D gene (6 bases). Germline V gene lookup returns CDR1 SGHDT and CDR2 YYEEEE. The V end was cut by 10 bases, the J end by 4 bases, with 14 bases between. CDR3 length equals 13 residues. The DNA of the CDR3 is TGTGCCTCTCAGGGGTCGAGCACCGGGGAGCTGTTTTTT. Translated: CASQGSSTGELFF.

This rearrangement joins TRBV12-3 or TRBV12-4 to TRBJ2-7, with 9 bases aligning to TRBD1. The CDR3 spans 13 residues. J lost 3 bases, V lost 8 bases, and 5 bases had no gene match. The CDR3 coding sequence is TGTGCCAGCCCCGGGACAGGGAGCTACGAGCAGTACTTC. It translates to CASPGTGSYEQYF.

This chain links TRBV6-1 with TRBJ1-1; 9 bases align to TRBD1. The junction had 12 bases not matched to a gene; V was cut back by 6 bases and J by 4 bases. Per germline, CDR1 MNHNS and CDR2 SASEGT. CDR3 length: 16 amino acids. The CDR3 is CASRQQGAGGGTEAFF. As DNA, the CDR3 is TGTGCCAGCAGACAACAGGGGGCGGGGGGGGGCACTGAAGCTTTCTTT.

This clonotype came up a few times. This chain joins TRBV4-3 and TRBJ2-3, with D possibly matching TRBD2 (7 bases). Germline V gene lookup returns CDR1 LGHNA and CDR2 YSLEER. Trimming stripped 0 bases from V and 2 bases from J, with 18 bases between. This CDR3 has 18 amino acids. The CDR3 reads CASSQDEEGGRATDTQYF. In nucleotides, the CDR3 is TGCGCCAGCAGCCAAGATGAAGAAGGGGGGAGGGCCACAGATACGCAGTATTTT.

This rearrangement joins TRBV28 to TRBJ2-7; D possibly matches TRBD1 or TRBD2 (5 bases each). This CDR3 is built from 15 residues. The V and J ends lost 6 bases and 1 base respectively, with 16 bases between them. Germline CDR1 MDHEN, CDR2 SYDVKM. CDR3 amino acids: CASSPGTDPSYEQYF. CDR3 bases: TGTGCCAGCAGCCCTGGGACCGACCCTTCCTACGAGCAGTACTTC. Complete variable domain (other parts from reference TRBV28 and TRBJ2-7): DVKVTQSSRYLVKRTGEKVFLECVQDMDHENMFWYRQDPGLGLRLIYFSYDVKMKEKGDIPEGYSVSREKKERFSLILESASTNQTSMYLCASSPGTDPSYEQYFGPGTRLTVT.